One and the same sample provided the 29 T cell receptor beta chains below, sequenced in a study of identical twins. MiXCR, run by TCRdb on the 5' RACE reads, gives a single entry per CDR3 protein. Here the sample spans roughly 720,000 distinct CDR3 sequences, 15% to 20% being singletons. The sample was also linked to a second study, of T cells expressing NK-cell markers.

Source material: PBMCs. Source of these receptors: a young woman in good health.

This clonotype was detected only a few times. The chain employs TRBV29-1 and TRBJ2-5, with D possibly TRBD2 on 5 matching bases. Trimming shortened V by 5 bases and J by 2 bases, and 9 bases separated the two germline ends. CDR1 and CDR2 (germline): SQVTM, ANQGSEA. This CDR3 is built from 12 residues. The CDR3 sequence is CSVIRGQETQYF. DNA of the CDR3: TGCAGCGTTATTCGCGGGCAAGAGACCCAGTACTTC. The whole variable domain, filled in from reference TRBV29-1 and TRBJ2-5, reads SAVISQKPSRDICQRGTSLTIQCQVDSQVTMMFWYRQQPGQSLTLIATANQGSEATYESGFVIDKFPISRPNLTFSTLTVSNMSPEDSSIYLCSVIRGQETQYFGPGTRLLVL.

This clonotype showed up just a few times. The chain uses TRBV12-3 or TRBV12-4 and TRBJ2-5; D possibly uses TRBD1 or TRBD2 (5 bases each). Deletions cut 2 bases from V and 0 bases from J, with 13 bases between. The CDR3 loop spans 16 amino acids. The CDR3 coding sequence is TGTGCCAGCAGTTTAATGGACACGGGATACCAAGAGACCCAGTACTTC. It is translated as CASSLMDTGYQETQYF.

This clonotype occurred a few times. The V gene is TRBV12-3 or TRBV12-4, the J gene TRBJ1-2, with D possibly TRBD1 on 5 matching bases. CDR3 length: 13 residues. V was trimmed by 3 bases and J by 8 bases, leaving 13 bases between them. The CDR3 DNA reads TGTGCCAGCAGTTTGGGGGAGGTACGGGGCTACACCTTC. It codes for CASSLGEVRGYTF.

This clonotype was seen a handful of times. V and J are TRBV3-1 and TRBJ2-7; 7 nucleotides agree with TRBD1. The V and J ends lost 4 bases and 6 bases, in that order; junction bases with no gene match: 12. CDR3 size: 15 residues. In germline, CDR1 is LGHDT, CDR2 YNNKEL (reference sequence). CDR3 bases: TGTGCCAGCAGCCCCGTCGCTAGGACAGGCGTCGAGCAGTACTTC. Translated: CASSPVARTGVEQYF.

This chain connects TRBV7-2 to TRBJ2-1; TRBD2 agrees at 9 bases. J was trimmed by 3 bases and V by 3 bases; bases with no gene match: 3. The germline gives CDR1 SGHTA, CDR2 FQGNSA. The CDR3 sequence is 15 residues long. The DNA for the CDR3 is TGTGCCAGCAGCTTGCGGGGGGGGGACTACAATGAGCAGTTCTTC. It yields the protein CASSLRGGDYNEQFF.

The CDR3 DNA sequence: TGTGCCAGCAGTGATCCGTCGGGAGAACACGATACGCAGTATTTT. Translating gives CASSDPSGEHDTQYF. The chain is built from TRBV2 and TRBJ2-3; possibly TRBD2 for D (6 bases). This CDR3 has 15 residues. Germline V gene data show CDR1 as SNHLY and CDR2 as FYNNEI. Trimming shortened V by 3 bases and J by 6 bases, and 16 bases separated the two germline ends.

The chain carries TRBV5-5 and TRBJ2-5, with a weak D call TRBD1 (5 bases). V was trimmed by 4 bases and J by 2 bases, leaving 21 bases between them. This CDR3 is built from 17 residues. Germline CDR1 reads SGHKS; CDR2 reads YYEKEE (reference sequence). CDR3 bases: TGTGCCAGCAGCCGCCAATGGGGCGGAGTAAGACAAGAGACCCAGTACTTC. As protein: CASSRQWGGVRQETQYF.

The chain links TRBV6-1 to TRBJ1-6, with D hard to call. The V end was cut by 4 bases, the J end by 6 bases, with 7 bases between. The germline gives CDR1 MNHNS, CDR2 SASEGT. This CDR3 is 13 amino acids long. The CDR3 is CASSVDLNSPLHF. The CDR3 DNA is TGTGCCAGCAGTGTGGATCTTAATTCACCCCTCCACTTT.

The rearrangement uses TRBV5-6 and TRBJ2-7; D unclear. Trimming shortened V by 4 bases and J by 6 bases, and 14 bases separated the two germline ends. This CDR3 has 13 residues. From germline, CDR1 is SGHDT and CDR2 YYEEEE. CDR3 DNA: TGTGCCAGCAGCGCCGGGCCCCTATGCGAGCAGTACTTC. Translation gives CASSAGPLCEQYF.

This clonotype was observed a handful of times. The chain employs TRBV7-2 and TRBJ2-5; perhaps TRBD1 as D (6 bases). V gave up 5 bases and J gave up 2 bases, with 15 bases separating them. The germline V gene has CDR1 SGHTA and CDR2 FQGNSA. The CDR3 consists of 15 residues. The CDR3 loop is CASSLTGDYQETQYF. CDR3 nucleotides: TGTGCCAGCAGCCTGACAGGAGACTATCAAGAGACCCAGTACTTC.

The chain links TRBV5-1 to TRBJ2-5; D not resolved. V was shortened by 0 bases and J by 2 bases, with 8 bases between the two germline ends. Germline V CDR1 and CDR2: SGHRS, YFSETQ. The CDR3 runs 14 residues. Here the CDR3 DNA reads TGCGCCAGCAGCTTGGCCGACGAACAAGAGACCCAGTACTTC. Encoded protein: CASSLADEQETQYF.

The sample holds many counts of this clonotype. As DNA, the CDR3 is TGTGCCAGCAGCTTAAAGGCAGATACGCAGTATTTT. Its protein is CASSLKADTQYF. This rearrangement joins TRBV7-2 to TRBJ2-3; D is unresolved. The CDR3 sequence is 12 residues long. The V and J ends lost 2 bases and 4 bases respectively, with 4 bases between them. Germline V gives CDR1 SGHTA, CDR2 FQGNSA.

The table lists this clonotype with a few counts. The J gene is TRBJ2-5, the V gene TRBV7-9; possibly TRBD1 or TRBD2 for D (5 bases each). V lost 1 base, J lost 5 bases, and 14 bases lay in between. The germline CDR1 and CDR2 sequences are SEHNR and FQNEAQ (reference sequence). The CDR3 is 15 amino acids. CDR3 in DNA: TGTGCCAGCAGCTTAGGCGGACATACGGGGGAGACCCAGTACTTC. Its translation is CASSLGGHTGETQYF.

The rearrangement uses TRBV20-1 and TRBJ2-1, with 7 bases identical to TRBD2. Per germline, CDR1 DFQATT and CDR2 SNEGSKA (reference sequence). The CDR3 contains 14 residues. The trim removed 3 bases at V and 7 bases at J, leaving 9 bases unmatched. The CDR3 DNA reads TGCAGTGCTAGGCCCCGGGGGACTACTAATGAGCAGTTCTTC. Protein product: CSARPRGTTNEQFF.

This clonotype was seen more than once but under ten times. This chain connects TRBV29-1 to TRBJ2-1, with TRBD1 matching over 9 bases. The CDR3 is 14 residues long. Trimming took 8 bases from V and 6 from J; bases not matched to a gene: 11. Germline V CDR1 and CDR2: SQVTM, ANQGSEA. Here the CDR3 reads CSSFGTGSVNEQFF. CDR3 bases: TGCAGCTCCTTTGGGACAGGGTCCGTCAATGAGCAGTTCTTC.

The genes are TRBV10-3 and TRBJ1-1; 7 bases agree with TRBD1. The CDR3 runs 13 residues. Unmatched junction bases numbered 8, after V lost 8 bases and J lost 5 bases. CDR1 ENHRY and CDR2 SYGVKD come from the germline V gene. The CDR3 DNA reads TGTGCCATCGCAGGGGGAAGGGAAACTGAAGCTTTCTTT. It yields the protein CAIAGGRETEAFF.

This clonotype was seen at least ten times. The chain links TRBV5-1 to TRBJ2-1, with D unresolved. The CDR3 length is 13 residues. Trimming removed 2 bases at V and 5 bases at J, with 8 bases between. Germline CDR1 is SGHRS and CDR2 is YFSETQ. CDR3 coding DNA: TGCGCCAGCAGCTTTAATCTGGACAATGAGCAGTTCTTC. This sequence encodes CASSFNLDNEQFF.

This clonotype showed up just a few times. The genes are TRBV5-1 and TRBJ2-1; 8 bases align to TRBD1. V shed 5 bases and J 0 bases; nucleotides not matched to a gene: 4. Germline lookup yields CDR1 SGHRS and CDR2 YFSETQ. CDR3 length: 15 residues. CDR3 coding DNA: TGCGCCAGCAGATCCGGGACAGGCTCCTACAATGAGCAGTTCTTC. This encodes CASRSGTGSYNEQFF.

This clonotype was picked up a small number of times. The chain joins TRBV7-2 to TRBJ1-1; D possibly corresponds to TRBD1 (6 bases). Germline-derived CDR1 and CDR2 are SGHTA and FQGNSA. The CDR3 is made up of 14 amino acids. Between the trimmed V and J ends, which lost 1 base and 7 bases, there was a span of 13 bases. The chain's CDR3 is CASSLDREYLEAFF. The CDR3 bases are TGTGCCAGCAGCTTAGACAGGGAATATCTTGAAGCTTTCTTT.

This clonotype turned up a few times. The chain employs TRBV6-1 and TRBJ2-7; 7 bases line up with TRBD2. The V and J ends lost 5 bases and 0 bases, in that order; junction bases with no gene match: 7. This CDR3 is 15 amino acids long. The V gene's germline CDR1 is MNHNS and CDR2 SASEGT. CDR3 sequence: CASSTSGASSYEQYF. The CDR3 bases are TGTGCCAGCAGTACGAGCGGGGCGAGCTCCTACGAGCAGTACTTC.

This clonotype turned up a few times. The chain carries TRBV20-1 and TRBJ1-2, with D uncertain. CDR1 DFQATT and CDR2 SNEGSKA come from the germline V gene (reference sequence). The CDR3 spans 13 residues. The ends were cut back, 0 bases at V and 4 bases at J, with 9 bases in the middle. The CDR3 loop is CSARDPDLYGYTF. The CDR3 bases are TGCAGTGCTAGAGATCCAGATCTCTATGGCTACACCTTC.

There are a few counts of this clonotype. The chain couples TRBV5-1 to TRBJ1-1; D unresolved. The CDR3 runs 13 residues. V was pared by 5 bases and J by 1 base, with 9 bases between. Germline V gene lookup returns CDR1 SGHRS and CDR2 YFSETQ. The CDR3 sequence: CASRNSENTEAFF. CDR3 nucleotides: TGCGCCAGCAGGAACAGCGAGAACACTGAAGCTTTCTTT.

This chain uses TRBV10-3 with TRBJ2-7; the D is unclear. CDR3 length: 13 amino acids. V was shortened by 0 bases and J by 6 bases, with 9 bases between the two germline ends. Germline V CDR1 and CDR2: ENHRY, SYGVKD. The CDR3 region has the DNA TGTGCCATCAGTGAGTCGATGGTTCTCGAGCAGTACTTC. Its translation: CAISESMVLEQYF.

In its sample, this clonotype was seen a few times. The chain combines TRBV10-3 with TRBJ2-5, with a tentative D call TRBD1 (5 bases). Germline V gene sequence: CDR1 ENHRY, CDR2 SYGVKD. V shed 5 bases and J shed 5 bases, with 12 bases lying between them. CDR3 size: 13 residues. CDR3 nucleotide sequence: TGTGCCATCAGTCCAGGGTTGAGGGAGACCCAGTACTTC. It codes for CAISPGLRETQYF.

J is TRBJ1-2 and V is TRBV25-1; D gene uncertain. Looked up from germline, CDR1 is MGHDK and CDR2 is SYGVNS. Trimming removed 1 base from V and 7 bases from J, with 10 bases in between. The CDR3 has 13 residues. The chain's CDR3 is CASSESLVSGYTF. The CDR3 nucleotides read TGTGCCAGCAGTGAATCCCTCGTTAGTGGCTACACCTTC.

The chain employs TRBV11-2 and TRBJ1-4; D not resolved. The CDR3 totals 14 residues. V lost 4 bases to trimming and J lost 4 bases, with 10 bases between them. In germline, CDR1 is SGHAT, CDR2 FQNNGV. The CDR3 loop is CASSSVYDNEKLFF. CDR3 coding DNA: TGTGCCAGCAGCTCCGTATATGATAATGAAAAACTGTTTTTT.

Many counts were recorded for this clonotype. The V call is TRBV12-3 or TRBV12-4, the J call TRBJ2-1; D unclear. V gave up 4 bases and J gave up 9 bases, with 10 bases separating them. The CDR3 spans 12 residues. The CDR3 nucleotides are TGTGCCAGCAGTTCCGGACCGGGTGAGCAGTTCTTC. This encodes CASSSGPGEQFF.

This clonotype was counted at least ten times. V usage is TRBV6-1 and J usage is TRBJ2-3; tentative D call: TRBD1 (5 bases). Germline CDR1 and CDR2: MNHNS and SASEGT. The CDR3 is made up of 14 amino acids. The V end lost 2 bases, the J end lost 5 bases, and 11 bases lay between the germline ends. This CDR3 reads CASSEPGKGDTQYF. The DNA for the CDR3 is TGTGCCAGCAGTGAACCAGGGAAGGGAGATACGCAGTATTTT.

V and J are TRBV12-3 or TRBV12-4 and TRBJ2-3, with D unresolved. Trimming took 6 bases from V and 2 from J, leaving 9 bases between them. CDR3 length: 13 amino acids. CDR3 sequence: CASSTWNTDTQYF. CDR3 DNA: TGTGCCAGCAGCACCTGGAACACAGATACGCAGTATTTT.